This T cell receptor (beta chain) was captured in a study of CD8 T cells in Susac syndrome. The CDR3 runs to 18 residues. Between the trimmed V and J ends, which lost 6 bases and 4 bases, there was a span of 27 bases. In germline, CDR1 is MNHEY, CDR2 SMNVEV (reference sequence). Sequencing of TCR beta, carried out with a high-throughput approach, was applied to CD8+ and CD4+ T cells from the blood. Controls matched for sex and age were healthy donors. The RNA, about 0.5 to 1 ug, was put through reverse transcription using random hexamers. Amplification of TCR beta CDR3 used immunoSEQ multiplex PCR across 54 Vbeta and 13 Jbeta. TCRdb used MiXCR to reprocess the immunoSEQ multiplex PCR reads, holding one entry per CDR3 protein. This table holds around 200,000 distinct CDR3 sequences, around 95% found once.

The sample consisted of CD4+ T cells from PBMCs. The gene calls are TRBV27 and TRBJ1-1; tentative D call: TRBD1 (5 bases). This receptor was obtained from a human donor in good health. The CDR3 sequence: CASSSNWGTTLTSTEAFF. The CDR3 nucleotides are TGTGCCAGCAGCTCCAATTGGGGCACAACTCTGACTAGCACTGAAGCTTTCTTT.